This TCR beta chain came from a study of blood T cell repertoires in COVID-19. The protocol was immunoSEQ multiplex PCR, while the TCRdb copy is restricted to in-frame clones and leaves out a portion. Here the sample spans under 100,000 clones, roughly 89% being singletons. This CDR3 is 18 amino acids long. Germline CDR1 and CDR2: SGHRS and YFSETQ. The V gene end was trimmed by 0 bases and the J gene end by 0 bases; junction bases not matched to a gene: 8. The sample consisted of peripheral blood. The clonotype originates from a man aged 55-75 years with COVID-19, enrolled during active disease. This chain connects TRBV5-1 to TRBJ1-3, with 8 positions matching TRBD1. CDR3 residues: CASSLGSGGRHSGNTIYF. The CDR3 bases are TGCGCCAGCAGCTTGGGGTCAGGGGGCCGTCACTCTGGAAACACCATATATTTT.